A single sample is the source of the 23 T cell receptor beta chains below, sequenced in a study of shared clonotypes between healthy human individuals. Clones were read by immunoSEQ multiplex PCR, and TCRdb kept only the in-frame ones, dropping some. The data hold over a million clones, with approximately 78% observed a single time. The sequenced material came from memory CD4+ T cells from PBMCs. Subset in this sample: CD45RA-negative fraction. These receptors all stem from a man aged 18 to 30 in good health. Some clones in this sample may be carry-over from other donors' samples.

The chain carries TRBV29-1 and TRBJ2-5; maybe TRBD2 (6 bases). The germline V gene has CDR1 SQVTM and CDR2 ANQGSEA. Trimming removed 7 bases from V and 5 bases from J, with 14 bases in between. The CDR3 spans 12 residues. The CDR3 nucleotides read TGCAGCGGTGGGGGGTCGGCGGAGACCCAGTACTTC. Protein sequence: CSGGGSAETQYF.

CDR3 nucleotide sequence: TGTGCCTGGGGCCGGTTGGGGACAGCTGGAAACACCATATATTTT. Translated: CAWGRLGTAGNTIYF. The genes are TRBV30 and TRBJ1-3, with 7 bases lining up with TRBD1. The CDR3 length is 15 residues. Germline V gives CDR1 GTSNPN, CDR2 SVGIG (reference sequence). V trimming: 5 bases; J trimming: 2 bases; junction bases outside the gene matches: 9.

There are a few counts of this clone. The CDR3 is CASSLTGQANTEAFF. In DNA, the CDR3 is TGTGCCAGCAGCTTAACGGGACAGGCGAACACTGAAGCTTTCTTT. V is TRBV7-3 and J is TRBJ1-1, with 8 bases lining up with TRBD1. The CDR3 contains 15 residues. J gave up 1 base and V 0 bases, and 1 base lay outside the gene matches. Germline values: CDR1 SGHTA, CDR2 FQGTGA.

In nucleotides, the CDR3 is TGTGCCAGCAGTTCCCGGACTAGCGGGAGGGGGGAGACCCAGTACTTC. It codes for CASSSRTSGRGETQYF. The chain uses TRBV28 and TRBJ2-5; 15 nucleotides align to TRBD2. V lost 4 bases to trimming and J lost 5 bases; unmatched junction nucleotides: 5. Germline CDR1 and CDR2: MDHEN and SYDVKM. This CDR3 spans 16 amino acids.

Turning to this clone: A far larger clone is one nucleotide away, so this likely arose from a read error. This rearrangement joins TRBV4-2 to TRBJ2-2; a weak D match, TRBD2 (6 bases). Per the germline V gene, CDR1 is LGHNA and CDR2 is YNFKEQ. The CDR3 is 15 amino acids. CDR3 sequence reads: CASSQDHGSTGELVF. Written as DNA, the CDR3 is TGTGCCAGCAGCCAAGATCACGGGAGTACCGGGGAGCTGGTTTTT.

V usage is TRBV10-3 and J usage is TRBJ2-1, with D tentatively TRBD1 (5 bases). The V gene lost 5 bases and the J gene lost 6 bases, with 11 bases spanning the gap. The CDR3 spans 13 residues. Germline V gene sequence: CDR1 ENHRY, CDR2 SYGVKD. Here the CDR3 DNA reads TGTGCCATCAGTTTGTCAGGGCCCAATGAGCAGTTCTTC. It specifies CAISLSGPNEQFF.

The V gene is TRBV11-2, the J gene TRBJ1-3, with a possible D match to TRBD1 (6 bases). In germline, CDR1 is SGHAT, CDR2 FQNNGV. V gave up 5 bases and J gave up 4 bases, with 15 bases separating them. The CDR3 contains 15 residues. The CDR3 DNA is TGTGCCAGCAGCCCACAAGGGGGGGGCGGAAACACCATATATTTT. Amino acids: CASSPQGGGGNTIYF.

This clone has a single count. The chain employs TRBV19 and TRBJ1-1; the D gene is possibly TRBD1 (6 bases). In germline, CDR1 is LNHDA, CDR2 SQIVND (reference sequence). With 9 bases removed from V and 7 bases from J, the gap between germline ends came to 21 bases. The CDR3 has 14 amino acids. The CDR3 nucleotides are TGTGCCAGCTCAAGTAGGGGGGGTTCCGATGAAGCTTTCTTT. Its translation is CASSSRGGSDEAFF.

The rearrangement links TRBV7-9 to TRBJ2-5; weak D call: TRBD2 (5 bases). The CDR3 loop spans 14 amino acids. The germline CDR1 and CDR2 sequences are SEHNR and FQNEAQ (reference sequence). V lost 5 bases to trimming and J lost 4 bases, with 14 bases between them. This CDR3 reads CASSPGSAGETQYF. CDR3 nucleotides: TGTGCCAGCAGCCCGGGATCCGCGGGAGAGACCCAGTACTTC. The entire variable domain, with the rest obtained from reference TRBV7-9 and TRBJ2-5, is as follows: DTGVSQNPRHKITKRGQNVTFRCDPISEHNRLYWYRQTLGQGPEFLTYFQNEAQLEKSRLLSDRFSAERPKGSFSTLEIQRTEQGDSAMYLCASSPGSAGETQYFGPGTRLLVL.

This rearrangement joins TRBV18 to TRBJ1-3; TRBD1 might be the D (5 bases). This CDR3 comprises 16 residues. Looked up from germline, CDR1 is KGHSH and CDR2 is LQKENI. With 2 bases removed from V and 0 bases from J, the gap between germline ends came to 11 bases. CDR3 in amino acids: CASSPIQANSGNTIYF. The CDR3 region has the DNA TGTGCCAGCTCACCAATACAGGCAAACTCTGGAAACACCATATATTTT.

The J gene is TRBJ2-1, the V gene TRBV29-1; 7 nucleotides match TRBD2. J lost 2 bases, V lost 8 bases, and 9 bases had no gene match. The CDR3 length is 14 residues. CDR1 is SQVTM and CDR2 is ANQGSEA in the germline V gene. CDR3 in DNA: TGCAGCTATAGTAGCGGGCACGCCTACAATGAGCAGTTCTTC. Translated, it gives CSYSSGHAYNEQFF.

As to this clone: At the DNA level, this CDR3 is encoded by other sequences in the same sample as well. This chain joins TRBV5-1 and TRBJ2-2, with unresolved D. The CDR3 has 12 residues. Trimming took 4 bases from V and 1 from J, leaving 2 bases between them. CDR1 SGHRS and CDR2 YFSETQ come from the germline V gene. The CDR3 DNA follows: TGCGCCAGCAGCCGGAACACCGGGGAGCTGTTTTTT. This sequence encodes CASSRNTGELFF.

The chain carries TRBV7-8 and TRBJ1-5; D perhaps matches TRBD1 (5 bases). The CDR3 is 16 amino acids. V shed 1 base and J shed 1 base, with 11 bases lying between them. Germline CDR1 is SGHVS and CDR2 is FQNEAQ. DNA of the CDR3: TGTGCCAGCAGCTTAGTTGGGGGGATCAGCAATCAGCCCCAGCATTTT. It yields the protein CASSLVGGISNQPQHF.

V is TRBV28 and J is TRBJ2-1; no reliable D call. The CDR3 sequence is 12 residues long. V lost 4 bases, J lost 7 bases, and 8 bases lay in between. Germline CDR1 MDHEN, CDR2 SYDVKM. CDR3 nucleotides: TGTGCCAGCAGTTCGATAGATAATGAGCAGTTCTTC. This sequence encodes CASSSIDNEQFF.

The gene calls are TRBV4-2 and TRBJ1-3; no definite D call. Germline lookup yields CDR1 LGHNA and CDR2 YNFKEQ. This CDR3 has 14 amino acids. Trimming took 3 bases from V and 6 from J, leaving 12 bases between them. As DNA, the CDR3 is TGTGCCAGCAGCCAGTTCAGCTCGCTAAACACCATATATTTT. Translated, it gives CASSQFSSLNTIYF.

V usage is TRBV19 and J usage is TRBJ2-7, with D perhaps matching TRBD1 (6 bases). Trimming removed 6 bases at V and 4 bases at J, with 19 bases between. The CDR3 has 15 residues. Germline V gene lookup returns CDR1 LNHDA and CDR2 SQIVND (reference sequence). CDR3 loop: CASSRHREASYEQYF. The CDR3 DNA sequence: TGTGCCAGTAGCCGCCACAGGGAAGCGTCGTACGAGCAGTACTTC.

This clone appeared once. This may arise from a read error, as a much more abundant clone is one base away. The chain links TRBV11-2 to TRBJ2-7, with 11 bases identical to TRBD1. Germline values: CDR1 SGHAT, CDR2 FQNNGV. The length of the CDR3 is 15 residues. With V trimmed by 6 bases and J by 3 bases, 7 bases remained unmatched. The CDR3 DNA reads TGTGCCAGCAGTTCCCTGGGGACAGGGGGCTACGAGCAGTACTTC. Translating it yields CASSSLGTGGYEQYF.

The V gene is TRBV10-3, the J gene TRBJ2-7; TRBD2 is a possible D gene (6 bases). This CDR3 is 13 amino acids long. Germline V gene sequence: CDR1 ENHRY, CDR2 SYGVKD. Trimming left V 10 bases short and J 4 bases short, with 17 bases between. The CDR3 region is CATSPLAKYEQYF. Written as DNA, the CDR3 is TGTGCCACCTCTCCTCTAGCGAAATACGAGCAGTACTTC.

The J gene is TRBJ1-1, the V gene TRBV6-5; D gene uncertain. Germline V CDR1 and CDR2: MNHEY, SVGAGI. This CDR3 spans 13 amino acids. V gave up 5 bases and J gave up 3 bases, with 10 bases separating them. Written as DNA, the CDR3 is TGTGCCAGCAGTAATGGGCAGGACACTGAAGCTTTCTTT. Translation: CASSNGQDTEAFF.

This chain uses TRBV11-1 with TRBJ2-1; D is unclear. V was pared by 3 bases and J by 12 bases, with 9 bases between. In germline, CDR1 is SGHAT, CDR2 FQDESV (reference sequence). This CDR3 contains 11 residues. DNA for the CDR3: TGTGCCAGCAGCTTTGACGGTATGCAGTTCTTC. Translating gives CASSFDGMQFF.

The chain couples TRBV27 to TRBJ1-1; TRBD1 matches at 7 bases. In germline, CDR1 is MNHEY, CDR2 SMNVEV (reference sequence). The CDR3 loop spans 17 amino acids. V shed 4 bases, J shed 2 bases, and the junction held 13 bases outside the gene matches. CDR3 protein: CASSSHLGGGSNTEAFF. In DNA, the CDR3 is TGTGCCAGCAGTTCCCACCTAGGGGGCGGATCTAACACTGAAGCTTTCTTT.

The rearrangement links TRBV6-1 to TRBJ2-3; 7 bases align to TRBD1. The V gene's germline CDR1 is MNHNS and CDR2 SASEGT. This CDR3 has 13 amino acids. The J segment lost 2 bases and the V segment lost 6 bases, leaving 2 bases of the junction unmatched. The CDR3 reads CASRTGVTDTQYF. CDR3 in DNA: TGTGCCAGCAGAACAGGGGTCACAGATACGCAGTATTTT.

Only one count was recorded for this clone. The chain carries TRBV7-9 and TRBJ2-7; 9 bases fit TRBD1. In germline, CDR1 is SEHNR, CDR2 FQNEAQ (reference sequence). The CDR3 spans 15 residues. V shed 6 bases and J 2 bases; nucleotides not matched to a gene: 8. CDR3 DNA: TGTGCCAGCAGTCTGGGACAGGGTAACACCTACGAGCAGTACTTC. Translating gives CASSLGQGNTYEQYF. The variable domain in full, with the rest retrieved from reference TRBV7-9 and TRBJ2-7, is DTGVSQNPRHKITKRGQNVTFRCDPISEHNRLYWYRQTLGQGPEFLTYFQNEAQLEKSRLLSDRFSAERPKGSFSTLEIQRTEQGDSAMYLCASSLGQGNTYEQYFGPGTRLTVT.